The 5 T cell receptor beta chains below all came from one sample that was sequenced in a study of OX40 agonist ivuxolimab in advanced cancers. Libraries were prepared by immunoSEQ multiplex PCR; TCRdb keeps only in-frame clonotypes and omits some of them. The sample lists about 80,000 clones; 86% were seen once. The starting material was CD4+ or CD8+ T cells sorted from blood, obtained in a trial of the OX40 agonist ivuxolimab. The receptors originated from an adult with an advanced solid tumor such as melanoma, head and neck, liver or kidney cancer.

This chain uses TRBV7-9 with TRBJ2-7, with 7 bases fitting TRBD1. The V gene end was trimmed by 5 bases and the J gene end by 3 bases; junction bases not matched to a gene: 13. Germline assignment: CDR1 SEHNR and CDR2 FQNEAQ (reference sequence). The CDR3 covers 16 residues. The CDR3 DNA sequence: TGTGCCAGCAGCCCACTCCTGGGGCAGGGGGACTACGAGCAGTACTTC. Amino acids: CASSPLLGQGDYEQYF.

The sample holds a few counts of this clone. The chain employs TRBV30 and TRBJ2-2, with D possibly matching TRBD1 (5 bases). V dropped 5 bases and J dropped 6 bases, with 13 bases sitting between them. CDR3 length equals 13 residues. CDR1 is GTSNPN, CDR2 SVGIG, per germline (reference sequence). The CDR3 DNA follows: TGTGCCTGGGCCCTTGGACACTCCGGGGAGCTGTTTTTT. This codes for CAWALGHSGELFF.

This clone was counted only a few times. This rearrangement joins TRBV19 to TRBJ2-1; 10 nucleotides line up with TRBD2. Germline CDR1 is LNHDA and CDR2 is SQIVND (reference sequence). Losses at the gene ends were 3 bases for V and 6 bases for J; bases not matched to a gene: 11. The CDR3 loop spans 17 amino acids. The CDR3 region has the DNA TGTGCCAGTAGTATTTCAGCGGGAGGGAGCGCGCCCAATGAGCAGTTCTTC. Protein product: CASSISAGGSAPNEQFF.

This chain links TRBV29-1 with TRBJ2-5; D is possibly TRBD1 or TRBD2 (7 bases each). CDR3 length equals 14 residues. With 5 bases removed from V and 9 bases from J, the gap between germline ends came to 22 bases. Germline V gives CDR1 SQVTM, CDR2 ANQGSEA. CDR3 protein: CSVPGGGRSKAQYF. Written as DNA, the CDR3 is TGCAGCGTTCCAGGGGGGGGCAGGAGTAAAGCCCAGTACTTC.

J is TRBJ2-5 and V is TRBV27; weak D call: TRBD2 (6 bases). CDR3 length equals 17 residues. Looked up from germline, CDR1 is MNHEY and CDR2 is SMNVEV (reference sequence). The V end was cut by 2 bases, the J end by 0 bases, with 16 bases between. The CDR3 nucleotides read TGTGCCAGCAGTTTAACCACTCCGGGGGTGTACCAAGAGACCCAGTACTTC. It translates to CASSLTTPGVYQETQYF.